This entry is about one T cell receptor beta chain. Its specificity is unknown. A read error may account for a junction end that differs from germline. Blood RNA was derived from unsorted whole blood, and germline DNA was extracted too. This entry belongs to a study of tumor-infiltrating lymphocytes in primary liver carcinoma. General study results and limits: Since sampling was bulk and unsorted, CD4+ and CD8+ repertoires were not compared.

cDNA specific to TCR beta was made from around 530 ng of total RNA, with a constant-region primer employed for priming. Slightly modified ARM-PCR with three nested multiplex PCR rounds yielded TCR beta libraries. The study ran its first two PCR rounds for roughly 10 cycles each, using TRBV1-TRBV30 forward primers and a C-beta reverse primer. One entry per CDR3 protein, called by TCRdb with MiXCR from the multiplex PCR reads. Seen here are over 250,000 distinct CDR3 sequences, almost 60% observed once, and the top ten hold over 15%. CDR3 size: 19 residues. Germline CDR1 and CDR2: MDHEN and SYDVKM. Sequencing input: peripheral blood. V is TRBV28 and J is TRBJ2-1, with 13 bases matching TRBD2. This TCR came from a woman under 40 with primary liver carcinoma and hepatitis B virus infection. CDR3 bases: TGTGCCAGCCGAACCCTTGGCCCCGGACTAGCGGGAGCATCTGGCGAGCAATTCTTC. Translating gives CASRTLGPGLAGASGEQFF.